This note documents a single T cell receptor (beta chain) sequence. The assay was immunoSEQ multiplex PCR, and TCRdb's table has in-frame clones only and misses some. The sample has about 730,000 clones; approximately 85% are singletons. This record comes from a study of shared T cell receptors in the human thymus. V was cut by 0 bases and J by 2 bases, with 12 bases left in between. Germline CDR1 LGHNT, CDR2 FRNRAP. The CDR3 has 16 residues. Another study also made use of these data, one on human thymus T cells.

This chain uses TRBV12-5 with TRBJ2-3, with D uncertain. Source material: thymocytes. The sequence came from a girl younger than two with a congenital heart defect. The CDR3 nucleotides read TGTGCTAGTGGTTTGGTACGTGGCTGTTACACAGATACGCAGTATTTT. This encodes CASGLVRGCYTDTQYF.